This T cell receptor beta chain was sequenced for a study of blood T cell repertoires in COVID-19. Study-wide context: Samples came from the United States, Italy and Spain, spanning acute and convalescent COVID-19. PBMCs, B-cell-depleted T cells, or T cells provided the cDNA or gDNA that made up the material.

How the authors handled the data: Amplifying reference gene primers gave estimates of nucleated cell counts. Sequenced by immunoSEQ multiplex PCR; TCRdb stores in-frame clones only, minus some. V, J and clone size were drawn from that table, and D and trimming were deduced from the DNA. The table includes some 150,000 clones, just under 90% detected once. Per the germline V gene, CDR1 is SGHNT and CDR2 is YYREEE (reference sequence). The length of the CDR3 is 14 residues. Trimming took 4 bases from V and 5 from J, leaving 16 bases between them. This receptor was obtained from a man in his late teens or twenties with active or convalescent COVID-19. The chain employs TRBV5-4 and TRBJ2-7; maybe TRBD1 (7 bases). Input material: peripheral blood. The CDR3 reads CASSKIGGGDEQYF. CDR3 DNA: TGTGCCAGCAGCAAGATAGGAGGGGGCGACGAGCAGTACTTC. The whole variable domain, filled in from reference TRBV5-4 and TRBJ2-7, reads ETGVTQSPTHLIKTRGQQVTLRCSSQSGHNTVSWYQQALGQGPQFIFQYYREEENGRGNFPPRFSGLQFPNYSSELNVNALELDDSALYLCASSKIGGGDEQYFGPGTRLTVT.